A single sample is the source of the 8 T cell receptor beta chains below, sequenced in a study of cytomegalovirus exposure and HLA in healthy donors. PCR involved 60 Vbeta and 13 Jbeta primers. Here immunoSEQ multiplex PCR was the method, and the copy in TCRdb shows in-frame clones only, minus some. The sample lists 95,000 to 130,000 clones, around 75% occurring once. Sequencing input: PBMCs. All receptors derive from a young woman in good health and CMV-seronegative.

The chain employs TRBV13 and TRBJ1-1, with D perhaps matching TRBD1 (6 bases). Per the germline V gene, CDR1 is PRHDT and CDR2 is FYEKMQ (reference sequence). This CDR3 is 16 amino acids long. V lost 0 bases and J 1 base, leaving 12 bases between the germline ends. CDR3 amino acids: CASSLGQKTGNTEAFF. The CDR3 DNA sequence: TGTGCCAGCAGCTTAGGCCAAAAGACAGGGAACACTGAAGCTTTCTTT.

CDR3 region: CASTRDRVTGELFF. CDR3 DNA: TGTGCCAGCACCCGGGACAGGGTCACCGGGGAGCTGTTTTTT. The genes are TRBV9 and TRBJ2-2, with TRBD1 matching over 9 bases. This CDR3 has 14 residues. With 6 bases clipped from V and 4 bases from J, the junction kept 4 bases outside the gene matches. Germline V CDR1 and CDR2: SGDLS, YYNGEE.

V gene TRBV29-1 combines with J gene TRBJ2-1; 9 nucleotides line up with TRBD1. Per the germline V gene, CDR1 is SQVTM and CDR2 is ANQGSEA. The CDR3 runs 15 residues. Germline trimming cut 2 bases from V and 4 bases from J; bases unmatched to any gene: 6. The DNA of the CDR3 is TGCAGCGTTGAATTTGTGGACAGGGGTTACAATGAGCAGTTCTTC. Translated, it gives CSVEFVDRGYNEQFF.

The chain combines TRBV7-9 with TRBJ2-5; 7 bases are a match to TRBD1. The CDR3 loop spans 14 amino acids. CDR1 and CDR2 from the germline V gene are SEHNR and FQNEAQ (reference sequence). J lost 7 bases, V lost 5 bases, and 10 bases had no gene match. The CDR3 protein is CASSPDRVPGTQYF. CDR3 DNA sequence: TGTGCCAGCAGCCCCGACAGGGTCCCGGGGACCCAGTACTTC.

The V gene is TRBV30, the J gene TRBJ1-2; 12 bases match TRBD1. Germline V CDR1 and CDR2: GTSNPN, SVGIG (reference sequence). This CDR3 contains 16 residues. V trimming: 2 bases; J trimming: 8 bases; junction bases outside the gene matches: 12. The chain's CDR3 is CAWSPATGTGGLGYTF. CDR3 coding DNA: TGTGCCTGGAGTCCGGCAACCGGGACAGGGGGCTTAGGCTACACCTTC.

The V gene is TRBV4-1, the J gene TRBJ1-2; D might be TRBD1 (5 bases). The V end was cut by 3 bases, the J end by 6 bases, with 23 bases between. The CDR3 totals 17 residues. Germline assignment: CDR1 MGHRA and CDR2 YSYEKL. CDR3 DNA sequence: TGCGCCAGCAGCCAGCAAGGAGGGGTAGGGGCGCGGGATGGCTACACCTTC. It translates to CASSQQGGVGARDGYTF.

A word on this clone: Other DNA sequences in the sample encode the same CDR3. V and J are TRBV5-1 and TRBJ1-1; possible D gene TRBD1, 5 bases. Between the trimmed V and J ends, which lost 1 base and 1 base, there was a span of 5 bases. Per the germline V gene, CDR1 is SGHRS and CDR2 is YFSETQ. The CDR3 runs 13 residues. The CDR3 sequence is CASSLQGNTEAFF. The CDR3 nucleotides read TGCGCCAGCAGCTTGCAGGGGAACACTGAAGCTTTCTTT.

The chain uses TRBV25-1 and TRBJ2-7; 7 bases fit TRBD1. Germline V gene sequence: CDR1 MGHDK, CDR2 SYGVNS. CDR3 length: 13 residues. Losses at the gene ends were 5 bases for V and 5 bases for J; bases not matched to a gene: 6. CDR3 coding DNA: TGTGCCAGCAGTATACAGGGGAGCGACGAGCAGTACTTC. This gives the protein CASSIQGSDEQYF.